This entry lists 11 T cell receptor beta chains sequenced from one sample in a study of T cell responses to AZD1222 COVID-19 vaccine (dated by TCRdb to the early 2020s). Taken with the paper, the label for time point translates to: baseline before first vaccination. The library came from the immunoSEQ multiplex PCR assay. TCRdb's version of the immuneACCESS table is confined to in-frame rearrangements and falls short of the full clone set. An unresolved V gene accounts for under half of the shortfall where checked; the remainder is of unknown origin. This sample has more than 250,000 clones in its table, and approximately 95% of those were observed once. Together, the top ten hold 0.55% of the sample. Sample: peripheral blood, taken on day 0 of AZD1222 vaccination. The receptors were gathered from an adult in good health.

This clone was detected once. The chain employs TRBV2 and TRBJ2-1; 8 positions agree with TRBD2. The V gene's germline CDR1 is SNHLY and CDR2 FYNNEI. CDR3 size: 17 residues. The V and J ends lost 6 bases and 5 bases, in that order; junction bases with no gene match: 15. The CDR3 is CASRPRSSRGAHNEQFF. CDR3 in DNA: TGTGCCAGCAGACCCCGCTCCTCGCGGGGGGCCCACAATGAGCAGTTCTTC.

This chain connects TRBV7-2 to TRBJ2-1; TRBD2 might be the D (7 bases). The CDR3 runs to 16 residues. Looked up from germline, CDR1 is SGHTA and CDR2 is FQGNSA. Trimming took 5 bases from V and 6 from J, leaving 20 bases between them. CDR3 sequence (DNA): TGTGCCAGCAGCCCCCGAGGGGGGGCTTCTCGCAATGAGCAGTTCTTC. Protein product: CASSPRGGASRNEQFF.

The rearrangement uses TRBV9 and TRBJ1-2, with D possibly TRBD1 on 5 matching bases. Per germline, CDR1 SGDLS and CDR2 YYNGEE. Trimming took off 0 bases at V and 4 bases at J, with 13 bases between the two ends. This CDR3 spans 15 amino acids. CDR3 sequence (DNA): TGTGCCAGCAGCGTAGATCTCGGGGCCTCCTATGGCTACACCTTC. Amino acid sequence: CASSVDLGASYGYTF.

This clone was seen once. This chain links TRBV5-4 with TRBJ2-2; D is tentatively TRBD1 or TRBD2 (5 bases each). Per germline, CDR1 SGHNT and CDR2 YYREEE (reference sequence). Trimming shortened V by 4 bases and J by 8 bases, and 15 bases separated the two germline ends. This CDR3 contains 14 residues. DNA for the CDR3: TGTGCCAGCAGCACCGCCGGGGCTAGAGGGGAGCTGTTTTTT. This translates into CASSTAGARGELFF. Together with reference TRBV5-4 and TRBJ2-2, the CDR3 gives the full variable domain: ETGVTQSPTHLIKTRGQQVTLRCSSQSGHNTVSWYQQALGQGPQFIFQYYREEENGRGNFPPRFSGLQFPNYSSELNVNALELDDSALYLCASSTAGARGELFFGEGSRLTVL.

V and J are TRBV2 and TRBJ1-2, with TRBD1 matching over 7 bases. This CDR3 comprises 14 residues. J lost 7 bases, V lost 9 bases, and 14 bases had no gene match. CDR1 is SNHLY and CDR2 is FYNNEI in the germline V gene. The CDR3 region has the DNA TGTGCCAGTAGAGAGGTTACAGGGGATAGTGGCTACACCTTC. Translated: CASREVTGDSGYTF.

The CDR3 sequence is CASSLLREQTYEQYF. The DNA for the CDR3 is TGTGCCAGCAGCCTACTCCGGGAACAGACCTACGAGCAGTACTTC. The rearrangement uses TRBV7-2 and TRBJ2-7, with a tentative D call TRBD2 (5 bases). Trimming cost V 5 bases and J 2 bases, with 16 bases left between them. This CDR3 region has 15 residues. The germline V gene encodes CDR1 SGHTA and CDR2 FQGNSA.

The chain employs TRBV27 and TRBJ2-7; D perhaps matches TRBD2 (6 bases). CDR1 is MNHEY, CDR2 SMNVEV, per germline (reference sequence). Between the trimmed V and J ends, which lost 0 bases and 5 bases, there was a span of 17 bases. The CDR3 extends over 16 amino acids. The CDR3 loop is CASSLSPGTPFDEQYF. As DNA, the CDR3 is TGTGCCAGCAGTTTATCCCCCGGGACTCCCTTTGACGAGCAGTACTTC.

J is TRBJ2-1 and V is TRBV19; 8 bases map to TRBD2. Germline trimming cut 9 bases from V and 2 bases from J; bases unmatched to any gene: 6. Germline CDR1 is LNHDA and CDR2 is SQIVND (reference sequence). CDR3 length: 14 residues. The CDR3 sequence is CASSGTRPYNEQFF. DNA for the CDR3: TGTGCCAGCTCCGGGACTAGACCCTACAATGAGCAGTTCTTC.

The chain couples TRBV7-2 to TRBJ1-1; D possibly corresponds to TRBD1 (5 bases). Germline CDR1 SGHTA, CDR2 FQGNSA. Trimming cost V 5 bases and J 7 bases, with 14 bases left between them. This CDR3 region has 13 residues. CDR3 amino acids: CASSPYRGSEAFF. CDR3 nucleotides: TGTGCCAGCAGCCCATACCGGGGGAGTGAAGCTTTCTTT.

V usage is TRBV15 and J usage is TRBJ2-2, with D unclear. The germline V gene encodes CDR1 LNHNV and CDR2 YYDKDF (reference sequence). The germline V and J ends were trimmed by 0 bases and 7 bases, with 6 bases remaining between them. This CDR3 comprises 13 residues. In nucleotides, the CDR3 is TGTGCCACCAGCAGAGACAGGCACGGGGAGCTGTTTTTT. Residues: CATSRDRHGELFF.

The J gene is TRBJ1-6, the V gene TRBV19; no reliable D call. V was shortened by 5 bases and J by 5 bases, with 22 bases between the two germline ends. Germline V CDR1 and CDR2: LNHDA, SQIVND (reference sequence). This CDR3 comprises 18 residues. CDR3 nucleotide sequence: TGTGCCAGTAGTGTAGCCCTCCAACACCTGGCGAATAATTCACCCCTCCACTTT. Encoded protein: CASSVALQHLANNSPLHF. Filled out from reference TRBV19 and TRBJ1-6, the complete variable domain reads DGGITQSPKYLFRKEGQNVTLSCEQNLNHDAMYWYRQDPGQGLRLIYYSQIVNDFQKGDIAEGYSVSREKKESFPLTVTSAQKNPTAFYLCASSVALQHLANNSPLHFGNGTRLTVT.